Following are 25 T cell receptor beta chains from one sample sequenced in a study of T cell repertoires in cytomegalovirus infection (dated by TCRdb to 2018 to 2020). The instrument was an Illumina HiSeq 1500. TCRdb passed the public sequencing reads through fastp at Q25 and MiXCR, retaining productive beta sequences. Each CDR3 protein appears once, grouped with its most common genes and DNA. In all, the sample holds hundreds of thousands of distinct CDR3 sequences, and about 33% of those were seen once. The top ten constitute 17% of the sample. Antigens for these TCRs are unknown. The sample's treatment or condition label, decoded: in vitro stimulation with specific CMV peptide epitopes to enrich CMV-specific T cells. The specimen comprised cultured PBMCs, sampled from culture after CMV antigen stimulation. All receptors come from a human donor in good health (CMV status not recorded). Some clones in this sample may be carry-over from other donors' samples.

The genes are TRBV5-1 and TRBJ2-5; D perhaps matches TRBD2 (5 bases). The CDR3 runs to 15 residues. Germline V gene data show CDR1 as SGHRS and CDR2 as YFSETQ. V was pared by 4 bases and J by 1 base, with 14 bases between. DNA for the CDR3: TGCGCCAGCAGCCTAAACCTAGCCGTCCAAGAGACCCAGTACTTC. This sequence encodes CASSLNLAVQETQYF.

The chain uses TRBV7-3 and TRBJ2-7; 11 bases agree with TRBD2. This CDR3 has 15 amino acids. V shed 5 bases and J 1 base; nucleotides not matched to a gene: 4. CDR1 is SGHTA and CDR2 is FQGTGA in the germline V gene. For the CDR3, the DNA is TGTGCCAGCAGCGTAGCGGGAGGGCCTTCCTACGAGCAGTACTTC. Protein product: CASSVAGGPSYEQYF.

This clonotype showed up many times. V and J are TRBV7-2 and TRBJ2-7; D possibly corresponds to TRBD1 (5 bases). This CDR3 is built from 14 residues. Germline V lookup: CDR1 SGHTA, CDR2 FQGNSA. Trimming cost V 2 bases and J 2 bases, with 10 bases left between them. The CDR3 loop reads CASSLRGRAYEQYV. For the CDR3, the DNA is TGTGCCAGCAGCTTAAGGGGCAGGGCCTACGAGCAGTACGTC.

J is TRBJ1-1 and V is TRBV12-3 or TRBV12-4; the D gene is possibly TRBD1 (5 bases). This CDR3 has 14 residues. The V end was cut by 2 bases, the J end by 4 bases, with 11 bases between. CDR3 DNA: TGTGCCAGCAGTTTATCTGGGGGAAGCACTGAAGCTTTCTTT. Translating gives CASSLSGGSTEAFF.

This clonotype showed up just once. The chain has TRBV28 and TRBJ1-5; D is undetermined. The length of the CDR3 is 12 residues. CDR1 and CDR2 from the germline V gene are MDHEN and SYDVKM. Trimming took off 2 bases at V and 9 bases at J, with 8 bases between the two ends. CDR3 sequence reads: CASSLMGRPQHF. Written as DNA, the CDR3 is TGTGCCAGCAGTTTAATGGGTAGGCCCCAGCATTTT. Drawing the rest from reference TRBV28 and TRBJ1-5, the complete variable domain is DVKVTQSSRYLVKRTGEKVFLECVQDMDHENMFWYRQDPGLGLRLIYFSYDVKMKEKGDIPEGYSVSREKKERFSLILESASTNQTSMYLCASSLMGRPQHFGDGTRLSIL.

There are a few counts of this clonotype. CDR3 bases: TGTGCCAGCAGTTTTTTGGGCTATGAGCAGTTCTTC. This encodes CASSFLGYEQFF. The V call is TRBV27, the J call TRBJ2-1, with D uncertain. Germline V CDR1 and CDR2: MNHEY, SMNVEV (reference sequence). Trimming removed 3 bases at V and 8 bases at J, with 8 bases between. This CDR3 has 12 residues.

This clonotype is a singleton in its sample. V and J are TRBV7-6 and TRBJ1-2, with D uncertain. The CDR3 spans 13 residues. Trimming stripped 5 bases from V and 4 bases from J, with 11 bases between. The V gene's germline CDR1 is SGHVS and CDR2 FNYEAQ. The CDR3 reads CASSPGEAYGYTF. DNA for the CDR3: TGTGCCAGCAGCCCCGGGGAGGCCTATGGCTACACCTTC.

This clonotype appeared a few times. The chain links TRBV5-1 to TRBJ2-7, with 8 bases aligning to TRBD1. CDR1 is SGHRS and CDR2 is YFSETQ in the germline V gene. This CDR3 has 14 amino acids. Trimming took 10 bases from V and 7 from J; bases not matched to a gene: 16. CDR3 residues: CAANGQGATGEQYF. The DNA for the CDR3 is TGCGCCGCAAACGGGCAGGGGGCGACGGGAGAGCAGTACTTC. The full variable domain, rest sourced from reference TRBV5-1 and TRBJ2-7, is KAGVTQTPRYLIKTRGQQVTLSCSPISGHRSVSWYQQTPGQGLQFLFEYFSETQRNKGNFPGRFSGRQFSNSRSEMNVSTLELGDSALYLCAANGQGATGEQYFGPGTRLTVT.

This chain uses TRBV12-3 or TRBV12-4 with TRBJ2-7; 7 bases agree with TRBD2. V was clipped by 0 bases and J by 4 bases; unmatched bases: 6. This CDR3 is built from 15 residues. The CDR3: CASSLAGGNLYEQYF. The CDR3 DNA reads TGTGCCAGCAGTTTAGCGGGAGGGAACTTATACGAGCAGTACTTC.

This clonotype was observed a few times. The chain recombines TRBV7-9 with TRBJ2-1; 13 bases match TRBD2. V lost 5 bases, J lost 8 bases, and 9 bases stayed unmatched. The CDR3 consists of 16 residues. Germline V gene lookup returns CDR1 SEHNR and CDR2 FQNEAQ (reference sequence). The DNA for the CDR3 is TGTGCCAGCAGCGGACGGACTAGCGGGAGTAGCTATGAGCAGTTCTTC. Protein sequence: CASSGRTSGSSYEQFF.

The rearrangement links TRBV19 to TRBJ2-1; a possible D gene is TRBD2 (7 bases). V lost 3 bases and J lost 9, with 18 bases in between. CDR1 and CDR2 from the germline V gene are LNHDA and SQIVND (reference sequence). This CDR3 region has 15 residues. Here the CDR3 DNA reads TGTGCCAGTAGTATTCGCGTGGTAGGGGGGGGTGAGCAGTTCTTC. The encoded protein is CASSIRVVGGGEQFF.

V is TRBV15 and J is TRBJ1-4; no firm D call. Trimming cost V 0 bases and J 0 bases, with 14 bases left between them. The CDR3 runs to 18 residues. Germline V lookup: CDR1 LNHNV, CDR2 YYDKDF (reference sequence). The CDR3 region is CATSRDLRGRATNEKLFF. Written as DNA, the CDR3 is TGTGCCACCAGCAGAGATCTAAGAGGACGGGCAACTAATGAAAAACTGTTTTTT.

This clonotype was found a few times. The chain carries TRBV7-9 and TRBJ2-5; D ambiguous. This CDR3 is built from 14 residues. Deletions cut 5 bases from V and 5 bases from J, with 15 bases between. The germline gives CDR1 SEHNR, CDR2 FQNEAQ (reference sequence). The CDR3 is CASSHRPTRETQYF. CDR3 nucleotides: TGTGCCAGCAGCCATAGACCAACCAGGGAGACCCAGTACTTC.

With respect to this clonotype: Possible read error: a much larger clone is one base away. Since no conserved phenylalanine or tryptophan closes the CDR3, a read error is the likely cause. The chain uses TRBV7-2 and TRBJ1-5; D gene ambiguous. CDR1 and CDR2 (germline): SGHTA, FQGNSA. The CDR3 has 15 residues. The ends were cut back, 5 bases at V and 6 bases at J, with 17 bases in the middle. DNA of the CDR3: TGTGCCAGCAGCACCGGACCGCCGAGACTTCAGCCCCAGCATTCT. It translates to CASSTGPPRLQPQHS.

J is TRBJ2-5 and V is TRBV5-4; 7 bases match TRBD2. V lost 0 bases and J lost 5; bases outside the gene matches: 7. Germline CDR1 is SGHNT and CDR2 is YYREEE (reference sequence). CDR3 length: 15 amino acids. DNA of the CDR3: TGTGCCAGCAGCTTGGGGGCGGGGGACCGGGAGACCCAGTACTTC. This encodes CASSLGAGDRETQYF.

This clonotype appeared a few times. The chain links TRBV15 to TRBJ1-5, with TRBD1 matching over 8 bases. V shed 0 bases and J 7 bases; nucleotides not matched to a gene: 8. CDR1 is LNHNV and CDR2 is YYDKDF in the germline V gene (reference sequence). The CDR3 contains 16 residues. Written as DNA, the CDR3 is TGTGCCACCAGCAGAGAACCCCAGGGGGCTTTCCAGCCCCAGCATTTT. This translates into CATSREPQGAFQPQHF.

The gene calls are TRBV29-1 and TRBJ1-4; D is unclear. Per germline, CDR1 SQVTM and CDR2 ANQGSEA. This CDR3 comprises 13 residues. The germline V and J ends were trimmed by 5 bases and 8 bases, with 15 bases remaining between them. The DNA of the CDR3 is TGCAGCGTTCAGAGGGAGTCGAGGGAAAAACTGTTTTTT. It specifies CSVQRESREKLFF.

The chain links TRBV10-3 to TRBJ2-7; 11 bases map to TRBD1. V lost 6 bases to trimming and J lost 3 bases; unmatched junction nucleotides: 7. CDR1 and CDR2 (germline): ENHRY, SYGVKD. CDR3 length: 15 residues. CDR3 nucleotide sequence: TGTGCCATCAGGCCGGGGACAGGGGGGGTCTACGAGCAGTACTTC. Encoded protein: CAIRPGTGGVYEQYF.

V is TRBV28 and J is TRBJ2-5; TRBD1 matches 8 bases. Germline V gene data show CDR1 as MDHEN and CDR2 as SYDVKM. V was clipped by 6 bases and J by 2 bases; unmatched bases: 11. The CDR3 is 16 residues long. The CDR3 DNA sequence: TGTGCCAGCAGGGATCAACAGGGGGTGATACAAGAGACCCAGTACTTC. It yields the protein CASRDQQGVIQETQYF.

This clonotype has a handful of counts. The chain recombines TRBV6-1 with TRBJ1-1; D gene uncertain. Germline CDR1 is MNHNS and CDR2 is SASEGT. V dropped 4 bases and J dropped 3 bases, with 9 bases sitting between them. The CDR3 has 13 residues. CDR3 nucleotides: TGTGCCAGCAGTGCTAGGGTTTACACTGAAGCTTTCTTT. Translated: CASSARVYTEAFF.

This chain links TRBV7-2 with TRBJ1-5; D perhaps matches TRBD1 (5 bases). The germline CDR1 and CDR2 sequences are SGHTA and FQGNSA. Trimming took off 5 bases at V and 1 base at J, with 12 bases between the two ends. This CDR3 region has 15 residues. The CDR3 DNA is TGTGCCAGCAGCCGGGACCCGGGGAGCAATCAGCCCCAGCATTTT. This sequence encodes CASSRDPGSNQPQHF.

This clonotype has more than one count but fewer than ten. This chain links TRBV20-1 with TRBJ2-3; a weak D match, TRBD2 (5 bases). Germline V CDR1 and CDR2: DFQATT, SNEGSKA (reference sequence). V was clipped by 0 bases and J by 0 bases, with 19 bases between them. CDR3 length: 18 amino acids. The CDR3 sequence: CSARDLQERRYSTDTQYF. The CDR3 DNA reads as TGCAGTGCTAGAGATTTGCAGGAGAGGAGGTATAGCACAGATACGCAGTATTTT.

The V and J genes are TRBV27 and TRBJ2-7, with 9 positions matching TRBD2. V lost 3 bases, J lost 6 bases, and 15 bases stayed unmatched. This CDR3 spans 17 amino acids. The germline CDR1 and CDR2 sequences are MNHEY and SMNVEV (reference sequence). DNA of the CDR3: TGTGCCAGCAGTTTTTATGTCTTAGGAGCGGGAGGACTCGAGCAGTACTTC. The encoded protein is CASSFYVLGAGGLEQYF.

The chain couples TRBV11-2 to TRBJ1-2; possibly TRBD1 for D (5 bases). Deletions cut 6 bases from V and 7 bases from J, with 18 bases between. This CDR3 is built from 14 residues. CDR1 is SGHAT and CDR2 is FQNNGV in the germline V gene. CDR3 nucleotide sequence: TGTGCCAGCAGTAGGGGCCTAGGGGATCGTGGCTACACCTTC. Translated: CASSRGLGDRGYTF.

This clonotype turned up a few times. The chain is built from TRBV7-2 and TRBJ2-3; D not resolved. CDR3 size: 15 residues. The V and J ends lost 4 bases and 1 base respectively, with 12 bases between them. Germline assignment: CDR1 SGHTA and CDR2 FQGNSA. In nucleotides, the CDR3 is TGTGCCAGCAGCTCATATGGGCCAGGCACAGATACGCAGTATTTT. Its translation: CASSSYGPGTDTQYF.